The clone carrying this T cell receptor beta chain has only a few counts. Germline lookup yields CDR1 LGHDT and CDR2 YNNKEL (reference sequence). The ends were cut back, 4 bases at V and 0 bases at J, with 7 bases in the middle. The length of the CDR3 is 14 residues. These data are taken from a study of blood T cell repertoires in COVID-19. Study background: The origin of the acute and convalescent COVID-19 samples was the United States, Italy and Spain. PBMCs, B-cell-depleted T cells, or T cells provided the cDNA or gDNA that made up the material.

Per the authors' pipeline: Cell counts per sample came from amplifying reference gene primers. Data came from immunoSEQ multiplex PCR; TCRdb stores just in-frame clones and leaves some out. Clonal size and the V and J genes are those of that table, whereas D and trimming came from the DNA. The sample consists of roughly 210,000 clones, about nine tenths of them appearing once. The sequence derives from a man in his sixties or seventies with acute or convalescent COVID-19. The sample taken for sequencing was peripheral blood. The V call is TRBV3-1 (or the pseudogene TRBV3-2), the J call TRBJ1-5; D might be TRBD1 (6 bases). CDR3 region: CASSPGHSNQPQHF. The CDR3 nucleotides are TGTGCCAGCAGCCCGGGACATAGCAATCAGCCCCAGCATTTT.